One and the same sample provided the 26 T cell receptor beta chains below, sequenced in a study of blood T cell repertoires in COVID-19 (dated by TCRdb to 2019 to 2021). The library was produced with the immunoSEQ multiplex PCR assay. This immuneACCESS table, as held by TCRdb, lists in-frame sequences with V and J called but not all clones. Of the missing ones, under half trace to an unresolved V gene in checked studies; the others have no known cause. The sample data list 40,000 to 50,000 clones, and more than 75% of these were observed just once. Of the sample, about 3.8% is held by the ten largest clones. Material: peripheral blood. These receptors were taken from a human donor in a cohort sampled during active COVID-19.

V and J are TRBV27 and TRBJ2-1, with 11 bases matching TRBD2. The CDR3 is 16 residues long. Losses at the gene ends were 7 bases for V and 2 bases for J; bases not matched to a gene: 7. Germline assignment: CDR1 MNHEY and CDR2 SMNVEV (reference sequence). The CDR3 bases are TGTGCCAGCACCCCGGAGACTAGCGGGACCTACAATGAGCAGTTCTTC. This translates into CASTPETSGTYNEQFF.

The chain carries TRBV12-5 and TRBJ1-2; maybe TRBD1 (5 bases). This CDR3 spans 13 amino acids. Germline V CDR1 and CDR2: LGHNT, FRNRAP. Trimming removed 5 bases from V and 3 bases from J, with 10 bases in between. CDR3 loop: CASGQGHYYGYTF. The DNA of the CDR3 is TGTGCTAGTGGTCAGGGTCATTACTATGGCTACACCTTC. Based on the CDR3 plus reference TRBV12-5 and TRBJ1-2, the full variable domain is DARVTQTPRHKVTEMGQEVTMRCQPILGHNTVFWYRQTMMQGLELLAYFRNRAPLDDSGMPKDRFSAEMPDATLATLKIQPSEPRDSAVYFCASGQGHYYGYTFGSGTRLTVV.

The V and J genes are TRBV18 and TRBJ2-7; possibly TRBD2 for D (6 bases). The V end was cut by 6 bases, the J end by 3 bases, with 15 bases between. The CDR3 is 14 residues long. Germline assignment: CDR1 KGHSH and CDR2 LQKENI. CDR3 in amino acids: CASSPLEGVYEQYV. CDR3 DNA: TGTGCCAGCTCGCCTTTGGAGGGCGTCTACGAGCAGTACGTC.

As to this clone: As the CDR3 is not closed by the conserved phenylalanine or tryptophan, this likely results from a read error. The limits of the CDR3 on the DNA are not certain, so only TCRdb's listed CDR3 is given. The J gene is TRBJ2-3, the V gene TRBV2; TRBD1, the D gene given by the table, was not confirmed from the DNA. 13 amino acids form the CDR3, both terminal residues included. From germline, CDR1 is SNHLY and CDR2 FYNNEI. This CDR3 reads CASTEGRDRTQRV.

This chain uses TRBV18 with TRBJ2-7, with 7 nucleotides matching TRBD2. This CDR3 has 14 residues. Trimming took 1 base from V and 3 from J; bases not matched to a gene: 3. Per the germline V gene, CDR1 is KGHSH and CDR2 is LQKENI. The CDR3 loop reads CASSPQGGSYEQYF. CDR3 DNA: TGTGCCAGCTCACCACAGGGAGGGAGCTACGAGCAGTACTTC.

The V and J genes are TRBV15 and TRBJ1-2, with D uncertain. V lost 0 bases, J lost 4 bases, and 12 bases lay in between. Germline V gene lookup returns CDR1 LNHNV and CDR2 YYDKDF (reference sequence). The CDR3 extends over 15 amino acids. The CDR3 DNA is TGTGCCACCAGCAGAGATGGGCTTCCCCTCTATGGCTACACCTTC. This sequence encodes CATSRDGLPLYGYTF.

CDR3: CASSLGQGLQAFF. The DNA for the CDR3 is TGTGCCAGCAGTCTAGGACAGGGGCTACAAGCTTTCTTT. The chain joins TRBV7-3 to TRBJ1-1, with 9 positions matching TRBD1. CDR1 is SGHTA and CDR2 is FQGTGA in the germline V gene. This CDR3 contains 13 residues. Trimming took 6 bases from V and 9 from J; bases not matched to a gene: 8.

The genes are TRBV7-9 and TRBJ2-2; possible D gene TRBD2, 6 bases. The CDR3 loop spans 14 amino acids. The germline CDR1 and CDR2 sequences are SEHNR and FQNEAQ (reference sequence). V was pared by 5 bases and J by 3 bases, with 10 bases between. DNA of the CDR3: TGTGCCAGCAGCCGCGGGACGGACACCGGGGAGCTGTTTTTT. Translation: CASSRGTDTGELFF. Supplemented by reference TRBV7-9 and TRBJ2-2, the full variable domain reads DTGVSQNPRHKITKRGQNVTFRCDPISEHNRLYWYRQTLGQGPEFLTYFQNEAQLEKSRLLSDRFSAERPKGSFSTLEIQRTEQGDSAMYLCASSRGTDTGELFFGEGSRLTVL.

CDR3: CASRPRGGRAGKNIQYF. CDR3 coding DNA: TGTGCCAGCAGACCCCGGGGCGGGAGGGCCGGCAAAAACATTCAGTACTTC. The rearrangement joins TRBV27 to TRBJ2-4, with 9 bases that match TRBD2. Trimming cost V 6 bases and J 3 bases; bases outside gene matches: 12. The germline V gene encodes CDR1 MNHEY and CDR2 SMNVEV (reference sequence). The CDR3 has 17 amino acids.

This clone was detected only once. The chain uses TRBV5-1 and TRBJ1-6, with D unclear. V was pared by 2 bases and J by 3 bases, with 12 bases between. The CDR3 has 16 amino acids. Germline V lookup: CDR1 SGHRS, CDR2 YFSETQ. The CDR3 coding sequence is TGCGCCAGCAGCTTTAGTTCGCGAAACTATAATTCACCCCTCCACTTT. It codes for CASSFSSRNYNSPLHF.

The rearrangement links TRBV18 to TRBJ2-5, with TRBD2 matching 10 bases. Germline CDR1 reads KGHSH; CDR2 reads LQKENI. J was trimmed by 4 bases and V by 2 bases; bases with no gene match: 10. This CDR3 is 17 amino acids long. The chain's CDR3 is CASSPSRSSGSIETQYF. For the CDR3, the DNA is TGTGCCAGCTCACCATCCCGCTCTAGCGGGAGTATAGAGACCCAGTACTTC.

This chain links TRBV25-1 with TRBJ2-7; 8 bases are a match to TRBD2. V was pared by 2 bases and J by 2 bases, with 2 bases of the junction left unmatched. Germline CDR1 reads MGHDK; CDR2 reads SYGVNS. The CDR3 extends over 14 amino acids. CDR3: CASSELAGPYEQYF. The CDR3 nucleotides are TGTGCCAGCAGTGAACTAGCGGGCCCCTACGAGCAGTACTTC.

This sequence joins TRBV12-3 or TRBV12-4 and TRBJ1-5; the D is unclear. This CDR3 contains 13 residues. Trimming took off 7 bases at V and 7 bases at J, with 14 bases between the two ends. CDR3 loop: CASTSGAGQPQHF. CDR3 nucleotides: TGTGCCAGCACGTCGGGAGCGGGGCAGCCCCAGCATTTT.

J is TRBJ2-3 and V is TRBV2, with D tentatively TRBD1 (5 bases). Germline CDR1 reads SNHLY; CDR2 reads FYNNEI. The CDR3 totals 14 residues. The V and J ends lost 4 bases and 0 bases respectively, with 8 bases between them. In DNA form, the CDR3 reads TGTGCCAGCAGTGGTCCAGGGAGCACAGATACGCAGTATTTT. Encoded protein: CASSGPGSTDTQYF.

The V call is TRBV11-2, the J call TRBJ1-5; tentative D call: TRBD1 (5 bases). V was trimmed by 1 base and J by 2 bases, leaving 12 bases between them. The CDR3 is 16 residues long. In germline, CDR1 is SGHAT, CDR2 FQNNGV. CDR3 in amino acids: CASSLVSGWGNQPQHF. The CDR3 DNA follows: TGTGCCAGCAGCTTAGTGTCAGGGTGGGGCAATCAGCCCCAGCATTTT.

The V call is TRBV11-3, the J call TRBJ2-1; D remains ambiguous. The V end lost 3 bases, the J end lost 0 bases, and 9 bases lay between the germline ends. Germline CDR1 is SGHNT and CDR2 is YENEEA. CDR3 length equals 15 residues. This CDR3 reads CASSFPPSSYNEQFF. The DNA for the CDR3 is TGTGCCAGCAGCTTCCCTCCGAGCTCCTACAATGAGCAGTTCTTC.

The rearrangement links TRBV3-1 (or the pseudogene TRBV3-2) to TRBJ1-4; tentative D call: TRBD1 (6 bases). Trimming shortened V by 7 bases and J by 7 bases, and 16 bases separated the two germline ends. Per the germline V gene, CDR1 is LGHDT and CDR2 is YNNKEL (reference sequence). This CDR3 contains 14 residues. In DNA form, the CDR3 reads TGTGCCAGCAATCAAGGGGGTACGGGTGAAAAACTGTTTTTT. It encodes CASNQGGTGEKLFF.

The V call is TRBV12-5, the J call TRBJ1-1; 9 bases agree with TRBD1. Germline trimming cut 2 bases from V and 5 bases from J; bases unmatched to any gene: 12. Germline CDR1 reads LGHNT; CDR2 reads FRNRAP. This CDR3 region has 17 residues. DNA of the CDR3: TGTGCTAGTGGTTTGTTCTCTCTCCGGGACAGGGCTACTGAAGCTTTCTTT. Amino acids: CASGLFSLRDRATEAFF.

The chain joins TRBV7-9 to TRBJ1-1, with a possible D match to TRBD1 (6 bases). This CDR3 is built from 14 residues. Germline CDR1 and CDR2: SEHNR and FQNEAQ (reference sequence). Between the trimmed V and J ends, which lost 5 bases and 2 bases, there was a span of 12 bases. The DNA for the CDR3 is TGTGCCAGCAGCCAGGGACAATTTAACACTGAAGCTTTCTTT. Its translation is CASSQGQFNTEAFF.

The V call is TRBV25-1, the J call TRBJ1-1; a possible D gene is TRBD1 (5 bases). The germline V and J ends were trimmed by 1 base and 4 bases, with 13 bases remaining between them. This CDR3 is built from 15 residues. Germline CDR1 and CDR2: MGHDK and SYGVNS. CDR3 amino acids: CASSELTGLGTEAFF. In DNA form, the CDR3 reads TGTGCCAGCAGTGAATTAACAGGTTTGGGCACTGAAGCTTTCTTT.

This clone was detected only once. The chain combines TRBV12-3 or TRBV12-4 with TRBJ1-1; D perhaps matches TRBD1 (5 bases). This CDR3 region has 13 residues. V was cut by 4 bases and J by 5 bases, with 11 bases left in between. The CDR3 DNA reads as TGTGCCAGCAGTTATGGGGGGTGGACTGAAGCTTTCTTT. Translated: CASSYGGWTEAFF.

J is TRBJ2-7 and V is TRBV6-1, with 7 bases matching TRBD2. V shed 0 bases, J shed 5 bases, and the junction held 4 bases outside the gene matches. The CDR3 sequence is 14 residues long. The germline V gene has CDR1 MNHNS and CDR2 SASEGT. The chain's CDR3 is CASSEAGGPDEQYF. CDR3 coding DNA: TGTGCCAGCAGTGAAGCGGGAGGGCCTGACGAGCAGTACTTC.

The chain is built from TRBV28 and TRBJ2-3, with TRBD1 as a possible D gene (6 bases). The germline V and J ends were trimmed by 6 bases and 0 bases, with 10 bases remaining between them. The CDR3 covers 14 residues. Germline V gene data show CDR1 as MDHEN and CDR2 as SYDVKM. Written as DNA, the CDR3 is TGTGCCAGCAGGCAGACAGGAAGCACAGATACGCAGTATTTT. Protein product: CASRQTGSTDTQYF. Based on the CDR3 plus reference TRBV28 and TRBJ2-3, the full variable domain is DVKVTQSSRYLVKRTGEKVFLECVQDMDHENMFWYRQDPGLGLRLIYFSYDVKMKEKGDIPEGYSVSREKKERFSLILESASTNQTSMYLCASRQTGSTDTQYFGPGTRLTVL.

The chain carries TRBV6-5 and TRBJ2-7; 12 bases line up with TRBD2. Germline-derived CDR1 and CDR2 are MNHEY and SVGAGI. The length of the CDR3 is 14 residues. Losses at the gene ends were 7 bases for V and 5 bases for J; bases not matched to a gene: 6. The CDR3 sequence is CASTRLAGDHEQYF. CDR3 coding DNA: TGTGCCAGCACCCGACTAGCGGGAGACCACGAGCAGTACTTC.

The V gene is TRBV19, the J gene TRBJ1-2, with TRBD1 matching 10 bases. The CDR3 extends over 13 amino acids. The V gene's germline CDR1 is LNHDA and CDR2 SQIVND (reference sequence). With V trimmed by 7 bases and J by 4 bases, 3 bases remained unmatched. CDR3 DNA: TGTGCCAGTATCGGGACAGGGGCCTATGGCTACACCTTC. This gives the protein CASIGTGAYGYTF.

This clone came up once. The gene calls are TRBV6-1 and TRBJ1-1, with D possibly being TRBD1 (5 bases). The V end lost 0 bases, the J end lost 5 bases, and 16 bases lay between the germline ends. The germline CDR1 and CDR2 sequences are MNHNS and SASEGT. The CDR3 loop spans 16 amino acids. The CDR3 loop is CASSEAFPGGFTEAFF. In nucleotides, the CDR3 is TGTGCCAGCAGTGAAGCATTTCCGGGGGGTTTTACTGAAGCTTTCTTT.